This T cell receptor (beta chain) was identified during a study of shared clonotypes between healthy human individuals. V was clipped by 4 bases and J by 2 bases; unmatched bases: 5. Germline loops: CDR1 SGHTA, CDR2 FQGTGA. CDR3 length: 16 amino acids. Authors' data handling: As immunoSEQ supplied junction-only sequences (without quality scores), filtering differed. Here immunoSEQ multiplex PCR was the method, and the copy in TCRdb shows in-frame clones only, minus some. V, J and clone size derive from that table, while D and trimming were established from the DNA sequence. Counted here are about half a million clones, 65% to 85% occurring once; the ten biggest clones make up approximately 11%.

The receptor was derived from a middle-aged woman in good health. Some clones in this sample may be carry-over from other donors' samples. The sample taken for sequencing was PBMCs. V usage is TRBV7-3 and J usage is TRBJ2-6; 7 nucleotides agree with TRBD1. The CDR3 sequence: CASSSQGSPGANVLTF. The CDR3 DNA sequence: TGTGCCAGCAGCTCACAGGGGAGCCCTGGGGCCAACGTCCTGACTTTC. Using reference TRBV7-3 and TRBJ2-6 for the parts outside the CDR3, the full variable domain is GAGVSQTPSNKVTEKGKYVELRCDPISGHTALYWYRQSLGQGPEFLIYFQGTGAADDSGLPNDRFFAVRPEGSVSTLKIQRTERGDSAVYLCASSSQGSPGANVLTFGAGSRLTVL.